A selection of T cell receptor beta chains follows, all from one sample in a study of persistence of HIV-infected CD4 T cells. Their target antigens are unknown. TCRdb keeps only in-frame clones here, not all; method: immunoSEQ multiplex PCR. The table has some 31,000 clones, roughly 82% seen once. Here the sequenced sample was CD4+ T cells sorted from PBMCs after approximately 19-hour stimulation, taken from a patient who received antiretroviral therapy. All receptors come from an adult man with HIV who was CMV-seropositive. The CDR3 runs from the conserved cysteine through the conserved F or W. The order of the fields is D gene, J gene, clone size, V gene, CDR3 DNA, CDR3 protein. A D gene is named only where the DNA matches it firmly. The size of a clone is reported for some rows only, either as once, few or many, or as a class for expanded clones.

d_call: NA
j_call: TRBJ1-5
clone_size: NA
v_call: TRBV5-8
cdr3_nt: TGTGCCAGCAGCTTGATGGGGGCCGGGAGCAATCAGCCCCAGCATTTT
cdr3_aa: CASSLMGAGSNQPQHF

d_call: NA
j_call: TRBJ1-4
clone_size: NA
v_call: TRBV7-2
cdr3_nt: TGTGCCAGCAGCTTAACGGGAACCACTAATGAAAAACTGTTTTTT
cdr3_aa: CASSLTGTTNEKLFF

d_call: TRBD2
j_call: TRBJ2-2
clone_size: NA
v_call: TRBV7-9
cdr3_nt: TGTGCCAGCAGCTCCGACCTTAGCGGGGGCGTCACCGGGGAGCTGTTTTTT
cdr3_aa: CASSSDLSGGVTGELFF

d_call: TRBD2
j_call: TRBJ2-5
clone_size: NA
v_call: TRBV3-1/TRBV3-2
cdr3_nt: TGTGCCAGCAGCAGGGGACTAGCGGGGGCCCGGGAGACCCAGTACTTC
cdr3_aa: CASSRGLAGARETQYF

d_call: TRBD1
j_call: TRBJ1-1
clone_size: NA
v_call: TRBV7-2
cdr3_nt: TGTGCCAGCAGCTCGACAGGGCGGAGGCGCACTGAAGCTTTCTTT
cdr3_aa: CASSSTGRRRTEAFF

d_call: NA
j_call: TRBJ1-1
clone_size: NA
v_call: TRBV6-5
cdr3_nt: TGTGCCAGCATCTCGACATACAACACTGAAGCTTTCTTT
cdr3_aa: CASISTYNTEAFF

d_call: TRBD1
j_call: TRBJ1-2
clone_size: once
v_call: TRBV4-3
cdr3_nt: TGCGCCAGCAGCCAAGAGACAGGGGCGAACTATGGCTACACCTTC
cdr3_aa: CASSQETGANYGYTF

d_call: NA
j_call: TRBJ2-7
clone_size: NA
v_call: TRBV7-2
cdr3_nt: TGTGCCAGCAGCTTAGCGGGGGTGAGCTCCTACGAGCAGTACTTC
cdr3_aa: CASSLAGVSSYEQYF

d_call: TRBD2
j_call: TRBJ2-1
clone_size: few
v_call: TRBV6-4
cdr3_nt: TGTGCCAGCAGTGAGAGACTAGCGGGGGTAAGCTCCTACAATGAGCAGTTCTTC
cdr3_aa: CASSERLAGVSSYNEQFF

d_call: NA
j_call: TRBJ2-5
clone_size: NA
v_call: TRBV19
cdr3_nt: TGTGCCAGTAGTAGCGACAGGAAGGAGACCCAGTACTTC
cdr3_aa: CASSSDRKETQYF

d_call: NA
j_call: TRBJ2-5
clone_size: NA
v_call: TRBV5-1
cdr3_nt: TGCGCCAGCAGCCAAGGGACGGAAAAAGGTCGGACCCAGTACTTC
cdr3_aa: CASSQGTEKGRTQYF

d_call: NA
j_call: TRBJ1-2
clone_size: NA
v_call: TRBV30
cdr3_nt: TGTGCCTGGAGAGCTCCCGGACAGTTCGGGAATGGCTACACCTTC
cdr3_aa: CAWRAPGQFGNGYTF

d_call: NA
j_call: TRBJ2-7
clone_size: few
v_call: TRBV5-1
cdr3_nt: TGCGCCAGCAGGTTAGTGGACGGAGCCTACGAGCAGTACTTC
cdr3_aa: CASRLVDGAYEQYF

d_call: NA
j_call: TRBJ1-4
clone_size: NA
v_call: TRBV2
cdr3_nt: TGTGCCAGCAGTGCCTGGGAAAAACTGTTTTTT
cdr3_aa: CASSAWEKLFF

d_call: NA
j_call: TRBJ1-5
clone_size: few
v_call: TRBV6-5
cdr3_nt: TGTGCCAGCATGCACAGAGGAAGGAGTCCCCAGCATTTT
cdr3_aa: CASMHRGRSPQHF

d_call: NA
j_call: TRBJ1-2
clone_size: few
v_call: TRBV30
cdr3_nt: TGTGCCTGGAGTGCCGGACCTCAGTCAAACTATGGCTACACCTTC
cdr3_aa: CAWSAGPQSNYGYTF

d_call: TRBD1
j_call: TRBJ1-1
clone_size: NA
v_call: TRBV5-1
cdr3_nt: TGCGCCAGCAGCTCGGGACAGGGTTACACTGAAGCTTTCTTT
cdr3_aa: CASSSGQGYTEAFF

d_call: NA
j_call: TRBJ2-6
clone_size: NA
v_call: TRBV6-5
cdr3_nt: TGTGCCAGCAGTCGAAACTCGGCCAACGTCCTGACTTTC
cdr3_aa: CASSRNSANVLTF

d_call: NA
j_call: TRBJ1-6
clone_size: NA
v_call: TRBV6-5
cdr3_nt: TGTGCCAGCTCTCTAAACCCCCCTGGTTCACCCCTCCACTTT
cdr3_aa: CASSLNPPGSPLHF

d_call: NA
j_call: TRBJ1-2
clone_size: NA
v_call: TRBV29-1
cdr3_nt: TGCAGCGTCCCAAAAGGGCCCGGACAGCTAAAAGCCTACACCTTC
cdr3_aa: CSVPKGPGQLKAYTF

d_call: TRBD2
j_call: TRBJ2-2
clone_size: once
v_call: TRBV6-5
cdr3_nt: TGTGCCAGCGAGAGCGGGGTAGGCACCGGGGAGCTGTTTTTT
cdr3_aa: CASESGVGTGELFF

d_call: NA
j_call: TRBJ2-1
clone_size: NA
v_call: TRBV7-3
cdr3_nt: TGTGCCAGCAGCCCCGGACGGACCTACAATGAGCAGTTCTTC
cdr3_aa: CASSPGRTYNEQFF

d_call: TRBD1
j_call: TRBJ1-1
clone_size: NA
v_call: TRBV29-1
cdr3_nt: TGCAGCGCCGCGCAAGGGGGCGAGACTGAAGCTTTCTTT
cdr3_aa: CSAAQGGETEAFF

d_call: NA
j_call: TRBJ2-5
clone_size: NA
v_call: TRBV5-6
cdr3_nt: TGTGCCAGCAGCCTTATTCAAGAGACCCAGTACTTC
cdr3_aa: CASSLIQETQYF

d_call: TRBD2
j_call: TRBJ2-5
clone_size: few
v_call: TRBV5-6
cdr3_nt: TGTGCCAGCAGCTTCCCACTAGCGGGGGGTCAAGAGACCCAGTACTTC
cdr3_aa: CASSFPLAGGQETQYF

d_call: NA
j_call: TRBJ1-3
clone_size: NA
v_call: TRBV18
cdr3_nt: TGTGCCAGCTCACCACCGTGGACAGCTGCTGGAAACACCATATATTTT
cdr3_aa: CASSPPWTAAGNTIYF

d_call: NA
j_call: TRBJ2-7
clone_size: NA
v_call: TRBV28
cdr3_nt: TGTGCCAGCAGTTTATTGGGGGCGCAGAGCAAGCGGTACTTC
cdr3_aa: CASSLLGAQSKRYF

d_call: TRBD1
j_call: TRBJ1-3
clone_size: once
v_call: TRBV5-1
cdr3_nt: TGCGCCAGCAGCTCCGGGACAGGGGCCGGAAACACCATATATTTT
cdr3_aa: CASSSGTGAGNTIYF

d_call: NA
j_call: TRBJ1-5
clone_size: once
v_call: TRBV19
cdr3_nt: TGTGCCAGTAGTATGAGGGGCCATCAGCCCCAGCATTTT
cdr3_aa: CASSMRGHQPQHF

d_call: TRBD1
j_call: TRBJ1-4
clone_size: NA
v_call: TRBV7-8
cdr3_nt: TGTGCCAGCAGCCAAGACAGGGGAGGCGAAAAACTGTTTTTT
cdr3_aa: CASSQDRGGEKLFF

d_call: TRBD2
j_call: TRBJ2-2
clone_size: NA
v_call: TRBV28
cdr3_nt: TGTGCCAGCAGTTTATATGGGGGGGTTTACCCCGGGGAGCTGTTTTTT
cdr3_aa: CASSLYGGVYPGELFF

d_call: NA
j_call: TRBJ2-2
clone_size: NA
v_call: TRBV7-9
cdr3_nt: TGTGCCAGCAGCTTAGGCGTTGGGTTTTACACCGGGGAGCTGTTTTTT
cdr3_aa: CASSLGVGFYTGELFF

d_call: TRBD2
j_call: TRBJ2-2
clone_size: NA
v_call: TRBV7-2
cdr3_nt: TGTGCCAGCAGCCCCGGGACTAGCGCTGAGGGGGAGCTGTTTTTT
cdr3_aa: CASSPGTSAEGELFF

d_call: NA
j_call: TRBJ1-2
clone_size: NA
v_call: TRBV6-1
cdr3_nt: TGTGCCAGCAGTGACCCCATCTACCTCGGCTACACCTTC
cdr3_aa: CASSDPIYLGYTF

d_call: NA
j_call: TRBJ2-5
clone_size: NA
v_call: TRBV10-3
cdr3_nt: TGTGCCATCAGTGAGTCGCCGACTATGGGGACCCAGTACTTC
cdr3_aa: CAISESPTMGTQYF

d_call: NA
j_call: TRBJ2-7
clone_size: NA
v_call: TRBV7-2
cdr3_nt: TGTGCCAGCAGCTTAAGGGTCCCGGGCTCCTACGAGCAGTACTTC
cdr3_aa: CASSLRVPGSYEQYF

d_call: NA
j_call: TRBJ1-3
clone_size: once
v_call: TRBV5-4
cdr3_nt: TGTGCCAGCAGCTTGGGACAGCGAAACACCATATATTTT
cdr3_aa: CASSLGQRNTIYF

d_call: NA
j_call: TRBJ2-5
clone_size: NA
v_call: TRBV2
cdr3_nt: TGTGCCAGCAGCAGGGATCATGCTTTAGGGACCCAGTACTTC
cdr3_aa: CASSRDHALGTQYF

d_call: NA
j_call: TRBJ1-5
clone_size: NA
v_call: TRBV28
cdr3_nt: TGTGCCAGCAGTTCAACCGGGGTCTATAGCAATCAGCCCCAGCATTTT
cdr3_aa: CASSSTGVYSNQPQHF

d_call: NA
j_call: TRBJ2-7
clone_size: NA
v_call: TRBV19
cdr3_nt: TGTGCCAGTACTGGGAACTCCTACGAGCAGTACTTC
cdr3_aa: CASTGNSYEQYF

d_call: NA
j_call: TRBJ1-2
clone_size: NA
v_call: TRBV12-3/TRBV12-4
cdr3_nt: TGTGCCAGCACCATCCGGGGGGGGTATGGCTACACCTTC
cdr3_aa: CASTIRGGYGYTF

d_call: NA
j_call: TRBJ2-5
clone_size: NA
v_call: TRBV6-6
cdr3_nt: TGTGCCAGCACCCAACAGGGCCTCAACGGAGAGACCCAGTACTTC
cdr3_aa: CASTQQGLNGETQYF

d_call: NA
j_call: TRBJ1-2
clone_size: few
v_call: TRBV9
cdr3_nt: TGTGCCAGCAGCGCATCCTCCGGGACACAATTTAACTATGGCTACACCTTC
cdr3_aa: CASSASSGTQFNYGYTF